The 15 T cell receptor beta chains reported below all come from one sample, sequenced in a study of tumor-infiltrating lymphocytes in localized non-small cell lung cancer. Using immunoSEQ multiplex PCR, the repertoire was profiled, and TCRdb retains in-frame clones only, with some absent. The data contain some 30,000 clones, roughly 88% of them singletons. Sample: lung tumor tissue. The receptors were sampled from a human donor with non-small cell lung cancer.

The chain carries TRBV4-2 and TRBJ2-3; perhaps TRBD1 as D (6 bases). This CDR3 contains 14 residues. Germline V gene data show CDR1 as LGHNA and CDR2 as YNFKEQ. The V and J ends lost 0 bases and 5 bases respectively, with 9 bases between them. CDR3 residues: CASSQDPGVDTQYF. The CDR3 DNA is TGTGCCAGCAGCCAAGATCCAGGGGTAGATACGCAGTATTTT.

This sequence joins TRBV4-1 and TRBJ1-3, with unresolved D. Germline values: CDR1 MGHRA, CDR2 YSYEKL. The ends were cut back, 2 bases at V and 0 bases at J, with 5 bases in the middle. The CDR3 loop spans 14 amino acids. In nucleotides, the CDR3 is TGCGCCAGCAGCCAATACACCTCTGGAAACACCATATATTTT. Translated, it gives CASSQYTSGNTIYF.

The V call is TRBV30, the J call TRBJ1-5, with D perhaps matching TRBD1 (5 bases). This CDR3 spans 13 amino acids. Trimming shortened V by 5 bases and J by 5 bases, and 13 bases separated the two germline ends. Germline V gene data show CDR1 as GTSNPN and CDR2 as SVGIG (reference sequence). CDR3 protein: CAWRRDFDQPQHF. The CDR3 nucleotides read TGTGCCTGGCGGCGGGACTTCGATCAGCCCCAGCATTTT.

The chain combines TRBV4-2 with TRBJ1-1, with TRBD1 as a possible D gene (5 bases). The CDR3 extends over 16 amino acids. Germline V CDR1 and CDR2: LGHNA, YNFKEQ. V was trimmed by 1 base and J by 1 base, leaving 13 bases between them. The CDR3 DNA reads TGTGCCAGCAGCCAAGTTCAGGGAAGGGCGAACACTGAAGCTTTCTTT. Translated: CASSQVQGRANTEAFF.

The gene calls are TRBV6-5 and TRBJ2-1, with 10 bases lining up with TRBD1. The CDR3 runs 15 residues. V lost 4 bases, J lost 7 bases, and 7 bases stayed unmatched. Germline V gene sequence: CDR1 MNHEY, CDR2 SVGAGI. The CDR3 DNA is TGTGCCAGCAGTTCCCGACAGGGGGCGGTGAATGAGCAGTTCTTC. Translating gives CASSSRQGAVNEQFF.

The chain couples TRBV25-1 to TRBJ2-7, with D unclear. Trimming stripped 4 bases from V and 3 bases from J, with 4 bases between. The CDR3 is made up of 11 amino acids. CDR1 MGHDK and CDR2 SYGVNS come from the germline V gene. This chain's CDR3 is CASSAGYEQYF. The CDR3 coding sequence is TGTGCCAGCAGTGCTGGCTACGAGCAGTACTTC.

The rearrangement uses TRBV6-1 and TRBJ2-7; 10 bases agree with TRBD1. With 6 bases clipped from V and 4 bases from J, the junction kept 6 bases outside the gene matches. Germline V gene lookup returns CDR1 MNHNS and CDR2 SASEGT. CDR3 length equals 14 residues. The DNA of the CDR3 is TGTGCCAGCAGGGCCGGGACAGGGGAGTACGAGCAGTACTTC. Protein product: CASRAGTGEYEQYF.

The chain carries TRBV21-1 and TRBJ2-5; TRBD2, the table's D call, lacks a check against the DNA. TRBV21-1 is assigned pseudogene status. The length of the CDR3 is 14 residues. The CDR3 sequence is CASRTSVGGETQYF. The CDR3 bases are TGTGCCAGCAGGACTAGCGTTGGAGGAGAGACCCAGTACTTC.

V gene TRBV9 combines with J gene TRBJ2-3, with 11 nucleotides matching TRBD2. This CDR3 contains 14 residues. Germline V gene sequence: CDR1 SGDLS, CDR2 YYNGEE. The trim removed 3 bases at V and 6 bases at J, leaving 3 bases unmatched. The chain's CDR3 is CASSATSGGDTQYF. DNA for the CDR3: TGTGCCAGCAGCGCCACTAGCGGGGGTGATACGCAGTATTTT.

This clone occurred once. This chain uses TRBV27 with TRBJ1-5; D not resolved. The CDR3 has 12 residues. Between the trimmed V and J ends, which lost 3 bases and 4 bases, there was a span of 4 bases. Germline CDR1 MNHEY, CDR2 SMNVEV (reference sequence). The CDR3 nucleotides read TGTGCCAGCAGTTTTCAAAATCAGCCCCAGCATTTT. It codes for CASSFQNQPQHF.

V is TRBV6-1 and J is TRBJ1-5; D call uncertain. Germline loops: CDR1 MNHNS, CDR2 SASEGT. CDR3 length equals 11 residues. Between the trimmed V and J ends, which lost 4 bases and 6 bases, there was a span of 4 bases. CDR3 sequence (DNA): TGTGCCAGCAGTGTGGCTCAGCCCCAGCATTTT. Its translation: CASSVAQPQHF.

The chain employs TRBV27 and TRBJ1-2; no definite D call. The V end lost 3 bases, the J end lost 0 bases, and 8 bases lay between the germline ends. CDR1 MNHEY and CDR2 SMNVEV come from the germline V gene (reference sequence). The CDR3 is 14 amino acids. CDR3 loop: CASSFSVANYGYTF. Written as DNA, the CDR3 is TGTGCCAGCAGTTTTTCCGTGGCTAACTATGGCTACACCTTC.

The CDR3 loop is CASSATGEIQQPQHF. Written as DNA, the CDR3 is TGCGCCAGCAGCGCGACAGGGGAAATTCAACAGCCCCAGCATTTT. The J gene is TRBJ1-5, the V gene TRBV5-1, with 8 bases matching TRBD1. Germline lookup yields CDR1 SGHRS and CDR2 YFSETQ. V shed 4 bases and J 7 bases; nucleotides not matched to a gene: 10. The CDR3 spans 15 residues.

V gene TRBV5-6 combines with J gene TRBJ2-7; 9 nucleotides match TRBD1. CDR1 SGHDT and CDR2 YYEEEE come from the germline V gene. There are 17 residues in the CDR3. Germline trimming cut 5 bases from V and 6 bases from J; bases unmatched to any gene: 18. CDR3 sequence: CASSTVGRTGETGEQYF. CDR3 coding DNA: TGTGCCAGCAGTACGGTCGGCAGGACAGGGGAGACAGGCGAGCAGTACTTC.

This CDR3 is CASSPPRDTQYF. The CDR3 coding sequence is TGTGCCAGCAGCCCACCTAGGGATACGCAGTATTTT. The chain is built from TRBV5-4 and TRBJ2-3; D remains ambiguous. Germline lookup yields CDR1 SGHNT and CDR2 YYREEE (reference sequence). The CDR3 is 12 residues long. The V end lost 4 bases, the J end lost 6 bases, and 9 bases lay between the germline ends.